This T cell receptor beta chain was obtained from a study of T cells in Graves' hyperthyroidism and ophthalmopathy (dated by TCRdb to between 2019 and 2020). With regard to the full study: Peripheral blood was collected at initial diagnosis, before any treatment. To identify TCR V-J signatures that set the groups apart, the researchers used a discovery cohort of about a hundred patients, made up of around 40 with Graves' ophthalmopathy and 55 to 65 with stable Graves' hyperthyroidism. Whether ophthalmopathy could be predicted prospectively was tested in an independent validation cohort made up of roughly 19 hyperthyroidism patients plus 17 patients who later progressed to ophthalmopathy. The 85 to 100 discovery patients were randomly split 7:3 into training and test sets. In addition, the study compared T-cell repertoires in thyroid tissue and in blood from roughly six Graves' hyperthyroidism patients. Once sampling was done, hyperthyroidism patients were given methimazole at a starting dose of 30 mg daily, whereas ophthalmopathy patients were given high-dose intravenous methylprednisolone. The paper describes TCR Vbeta CDR3 sequencing of 120 to 150 peripheral blood samples, made up of roughly 45 ophthalmopathy patients, around 78 hyperthyroidism patients and 17 progressor patients. Broader findings and caveats from the paper: Most expanded thyroid clonotypes (frequency above 0.001) were also found in blood, which suggests that blood repertoires may mirror thyroid immune responses. Ophthalmopathy was separated from stable hyperthyroidism by a 13 V-J signature model, with around 90% sensitivity and approximately 81% specificity obtained in cross-validation and 80%/75% obtained in testing. No statistical method was used to set the sample size in advance, and investigators knew the group allocation. In validation, the model predicted progression to ophthalmopathy a median of about 6.8 months before onset, with over 55% sensitivity and 72.22% specificity.

This clonotype appeared a few times. Its antigen specificity is not known. Qualities for individual bases were not recorded, and no much larger clone is one base off. TCR beta CDR3 regions were amplified from RNA transcripts. The TCR CDR3 was subjected to a first round of RT-PCR using the HTBI primer set and the Qiagen OneStep RT-PCR kit. Libraries were constructed in a second round of multiplex PCR, after which size selection and purification were carried out. Sequencing of the libraries was done on an Illumina HiSeq2000 using paired-end 100 bp reads. Per the source publication's procedure: SOAPnuke was used to process the raw data, removing reads that contained adapters or uncalled bases, had a mean Phred below 15, or lacked an exact match to the constant primer or identifier. COPE v1.2.5 was used to merge the high-quality paired reads, and each unique nucleotide sequence was defined as a clonotype. MiTCR v1.1 was used to align clonotypes to the IMGT TRBV, TRBD and TRBJ reference segments. The analysis was restricted to V-J combinations with a frequency above 0.0001, which together covered roughly 99% of the repertoires. A TCS score was defined as the ratio of F50 (clonal expansion) to E x V (chaos), with BLOSUM62-based TCRdist applied between CDR3 peptides within each V-J. Welch's t-statistics and random forest reduced 500 to 550 V-J features to roughly 13, which were used in a naive Bayes classifier (R e1071). Thyroid-blood repertoire similarity was quantified with the Morisita-Horn index. TCRdb redid the processing of the public reads, applying fastp at Q25 and MiXCR, and retained in-frame beta chains. Entries are consolidated by CDR3 protein sequence, retaining the most common genes and DNA. TCRdb's processing, not the authors' own work, is the source of the V and J calls. The sample table holds 750,000 to 900,000 distinct CDR3 sequences, of which 38% were seen once. Of the sample, around 10% is held by the ten largest clones.

Graves' hyperthyroidism was defined as stable when no progression to ophthalmopathy occurred over 18 months of follow-up. Hyperthyroidism patients were aged 18 to 65 years and newly diagnosed, with disease duration of less than 2 months. Exclusion was applied to patients with uncontrolled infections, other autoimmune diseases, pregnancy or lactation. Diagnoses were based on clinical symptoms, serum thyroxine and TRAb, thyroid ultrasound and orbital computed tomography. Ficoll-Paque density gradient centrifugation was used to isolate PBMCs from under 11 ml of fresh peripheral blood. Total RNA was extracted using Trizol reagent, and RNA quality was assessed on an Agilent 2100 Bioanalyzer. At the junction V is shortened by 6 bases and J by 9 bases, with 9 bases in between. Spanning cysteine to phenylalanine, the CDR3 consists of 12 amino acids. The kept DNA is CDR3 alone, 36 bases in frame from the first base. The germline V gene (reference sequence) provides CDR1 MNHEY and CDR2 SMNVEV.

The sequenced sample was blood. The rearrangement joined TRBV27 to TRBJ1-6; no D gene is confidently identified. This clonotype was sampled from a young man with Graves' hyperthyroidism. The CDR3 is CASRLRASPLHF. The sequenced DNA: TGTGCCAGCAGGCTAAGGGCTTCACCCCTCCACTTT.